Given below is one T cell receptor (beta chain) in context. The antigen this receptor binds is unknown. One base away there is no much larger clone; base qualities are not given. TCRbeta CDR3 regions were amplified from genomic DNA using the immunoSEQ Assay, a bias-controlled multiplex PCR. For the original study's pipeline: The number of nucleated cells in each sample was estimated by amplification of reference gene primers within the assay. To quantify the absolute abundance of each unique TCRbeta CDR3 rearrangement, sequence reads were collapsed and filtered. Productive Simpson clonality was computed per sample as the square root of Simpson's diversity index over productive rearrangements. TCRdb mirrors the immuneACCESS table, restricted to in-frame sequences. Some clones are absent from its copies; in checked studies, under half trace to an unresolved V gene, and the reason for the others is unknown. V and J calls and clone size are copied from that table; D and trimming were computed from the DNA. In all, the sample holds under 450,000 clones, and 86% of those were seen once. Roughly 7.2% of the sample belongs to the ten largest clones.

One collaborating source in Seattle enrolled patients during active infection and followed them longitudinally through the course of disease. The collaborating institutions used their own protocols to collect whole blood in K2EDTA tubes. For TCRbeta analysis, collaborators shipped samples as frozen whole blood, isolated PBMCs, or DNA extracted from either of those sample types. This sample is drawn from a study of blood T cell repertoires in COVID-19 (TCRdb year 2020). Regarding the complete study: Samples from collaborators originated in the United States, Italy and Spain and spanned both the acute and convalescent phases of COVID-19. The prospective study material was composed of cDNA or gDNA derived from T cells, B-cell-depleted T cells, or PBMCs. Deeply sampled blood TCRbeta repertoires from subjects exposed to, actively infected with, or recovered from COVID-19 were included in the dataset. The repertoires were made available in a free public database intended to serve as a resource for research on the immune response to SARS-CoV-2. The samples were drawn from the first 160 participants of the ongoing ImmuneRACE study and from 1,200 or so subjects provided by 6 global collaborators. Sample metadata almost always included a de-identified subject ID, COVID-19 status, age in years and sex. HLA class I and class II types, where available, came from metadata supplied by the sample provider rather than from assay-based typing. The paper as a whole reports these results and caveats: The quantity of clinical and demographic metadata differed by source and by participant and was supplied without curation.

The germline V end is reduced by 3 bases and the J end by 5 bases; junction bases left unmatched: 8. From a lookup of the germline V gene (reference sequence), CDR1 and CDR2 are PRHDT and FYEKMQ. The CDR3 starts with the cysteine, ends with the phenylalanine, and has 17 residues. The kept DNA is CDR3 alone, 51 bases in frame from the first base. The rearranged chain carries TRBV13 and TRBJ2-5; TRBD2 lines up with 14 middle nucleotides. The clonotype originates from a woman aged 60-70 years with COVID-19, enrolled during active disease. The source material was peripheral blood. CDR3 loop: CASSFPTSGGAKETQYF. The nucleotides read TGTGCCAGCAGCTTCCCGACTAGCGGGGGGGCCAAGGAGACCCAGTACTTC.